These 11 T cell receptor beta chains were sequenced from one sample in a study of chemoradiotherapy in HPV16-positive cancers. The repertoire was sequenced with immunoSEQ multiplex PCR; TCRdb's copy has only in-frame clones and lacks some. Altogether around 20,000 clones are present, 73% being singletons, with the ten largest covering around 2.5%. The specimen was collected from a patient who underwent chemoradiotherapy. These receptors originate from a human donor with HPV-associated anogenital cancer.

The chain recombines TRBV7-6 with TRBJ2-2, with D tentatively TRBD2 (5 bases). The CDR3 contains 14 residues. CDR1 is SGHVS, CDR2 FNYEAQ, per germline. V was cut by 1 base and J by 4 bases, with 7 bases left in between. The CDR3 sequence is CASSLEAGTGELFF. Here the CDR3 DNA reads TGTGCCAGCAGCTTAGAGGCGGGCACCGGGGAGCTGTTTTTT.

V gene TRBV30 combines with J gene TRBJ2-1; TRBD1 agrees at 11 bases. V was pared by 3 bases and J by 7 bases, with 2 bases of the junction left unmatched. CDR1 and CDR2 from the germline V gene are GTSNPN and SVGIG (reference sequence). The CDR3 contains 13 residues. CDR3 sequence (DNA): TGTGCCTGGAGCCGGGACAGGGGGAATGAGCAGTTCTTC. Its protein product is CAWSRDRGNEQFF.

For this clone: Other DNA sequences in this specimen translate into the identical CDR3. The CDR3 DNA follows: TGTGCCAGCAGCTTGGTAGGGGGGGACGAGCAGTACTTC. Protein product: CASSLVGGDEQYF. The gene calls are TRBV5-4 and TRBJ2-7; D is perhaps TRBD2 (7 bases). The V end was cut by 0 bases, the J end by 5 bases, with 9 bases between. The germline V gene encodes CDR1 SGHNT and CDR2 YYREEE (reference sequence). This CDR3 comprises 13 residues.

This clone was counted a few times. The J gene is TRBJ1-5, the V gene TRBV11-2, with D perhaps TRBD1 (5 bases). The germline CDR1 and CDR2 sequences are SGHAT and FQNNGV. The V end was cut by 4 bases, the J end by 3 bases, with 19 bases between. The CDR3 loop spans 17 amino acids. CDR3 nucleotide sequence: TGTGCCAGCAGCTCTTATAGACTCCCGGGGCCCAATCAGCCCCAGCATTTT. Translated, it gives CASSSYRLPGPNQPQHF.

V is TRBV30 and J is TRBJ2-7; D gene unclear. Trimming shortened V by 0 bases and J by 3 bases, and 15 bases separated the two germline ends. Germline loops: CDR1 GTSNPN, CDR2 SVGIG (reference sequence). This CDR3 comprises 15 residues. CDR3 amino acids: CAWSVDRTSRYEQYF. DNA for the CDR3: TGTGCCTGGAGTGTCGACCGAACCTCTCGCTACGAGCAGTACTTC. Full variable domain (missing parts from reference TRBV30 and TRBJ2-7): SQTIHQWPATLVQPVGSPLSLECTVEGTSNPNLYWYRQAAGRGLQLLFYSVGIGQISSEVPQNLSASRPQDRQFILSSKKLLLSDSGFYLCAWSVDRTSRYEQYFGPGTRLTVT.

This clone has just a few counts. V usage is TRBV10-1 and J usage is TRBJ2-3, with 9 bases matching TRBD2. J was trimmed by 0 bases and V by 3 bases; bases with no gene match: 4. CDR3 length: 16 amino acids. The germline V gene encodes CDR1 WNHNN and CDR2 SYGVQD (reference sequence). CDR3 nucleotides: TGCGCCAGCAGTGATAGCGGGGGTCGTAGCACAGATACGCAGTATTTT. Translated: CASSDSGGRSTDTQYF.

This clone has just a few counts. The genes are TRBV19 and TRBJ1-2, with D unclear. Trimming cost V 5 bases and J 4 bases, with 14 bases left between them. CDR3 length: 14 amino acids. CDR1 is LNHDA, CDR2 SQIVND, per germline (reference sequence). CDR3 in amino acids: CASSPSSERYGYTF. The CDR3 nucleotides are TGTGCCAGTAGTCCTTCCTCGGAACGCTATGGCTACACCTTC.

The genes are TRBV19 and TRBJ2-7; either TRBD1 or TRBD2 may fit D (7 bases each). Germline-derived CDR1 and CDR2 are LNHDA and SQIVND (reference sequence). The V end lost 5 bases, the J end lost 5 bases, and 19 bases lay between the germline ends. The CDR3 consists of 15 residues. Here the CDR3 reads CASSPPRGGIHEQYF. As DNA, the CDR3 is TGTGCCAGTAGTCCGCCCAGGGGGGGTATCCACGAGCAGTACTTC. Full variable domain (rest looked up from reference TRBV19 and TRBJ2-7): DGGITQSPKYLFRKEGQNVTLSCEQNLNHDAMYWYRQDPGQGLRLIYYSQIVNDFQKGDIAEGYSVSREKKESFPLTVTSAQKNPTAFYLCASSPPRGGIHEQYFGPGTRLTVT.

V is TRBV7-6 and J is TRBJ1-1, with a weak D call TRBD1 (5 bases). CDR3 length: 14 residues. The V end was cut by 4 bases, the J end by 0 bases, with 9 bases between. CDR1 and CDR2 from the germline V gene are SGHVS and FNYEAQ. CDR3 region: CASSSDRVNTEAFF. CDR3 coding DNA: TGTGCCAGCAGCTCAGACAGAGTGAACACTGAAGCTTTCTTT.

The CDR3 sequence is CASSTGQGGTEAFF. DNA for the CDR3: TGCGCCAGCAGCACCGGACAGGGTGGCACTGAAGCTTTCTTT. The chain couples TRBV5-1 to TRBJ1-1, with 8 bases fitting TRBD1. This CDR3 contains 14 residues. The germline gives CDR1 SGHRS, CDR2 YFSETQ. Losses at the gene ends were 4 bases for V and 4 bases for J; bases not matched to a gene: 6.

The chain joins TRBV30 to TRBJ1-1; perhaps TRBD1 as D (5 bases). The V end lost 4 bases, the J end lost 0 bases, and 9 bases lay between the germline ends. Germline assignment: CDR1 GTSNPN and CDR2 SVGIG (reference sequence). This CDR3 is built from 13 residues. For the CDR3, the DNA is TGTGCCTGGAAGAGGGGTTTGAACACTGAAGCTTTCTTT. It encodes CAWKRGLNTEAFF.